The 21 T cell receptor beta chains presented below share a single source sample, sequenced in a study of shared clonotypes between healthy human individuals. The repertoire was sequenced with immunoSEQ multiplex PCR; TCRdb's copy has only in-frame clones and lacks some. The table shows roughly 1,100,000 clones, with 65% to 75% occurring only once. The sequenced sample consisted of memory CD4+ T cells sorted from blood. Subset indicated: CD45RA-negative fraction. These receptor sequences come from a man aged 18 to 30 in good health.

This clone was picked up one time. The chain combines TRBV27 with TRBJ1-5; no clear D gene. V was shortened by 5 bases and J by 3 bases, with 14 bases between the two germline ends. This CDR3 has 15 residues. Germline CDR1 and CDR2: MNHEY and SMNVEV (reference sequence). CDR3 coding DNA: TGTGCCAGCAGTCCGGACCGAGGTCCCAATCAGCCCCAGCATTTT. Residues: CASSPDRGPNQPQHF.

This clone showed up just a few times. The V call is TRBV10-3, the J call TRBJ2-7; D possibly corresponds to TRBD1 (5 bases). The CDR3 contains 12 residues. V was shortened by 10 bases and J by 3 bases, with 13 bases between the two germline ends. Germline V gene data show CDR1 as ENHRY and CDR2 as SYGVKD. CDR3 sequence: CASQNRYYEQYF. The CDR3 nucleotides read TGTGCCAGCCAAAACAGGTACTACGAGCAGTACTTC.

The gene calls are TRBV5-1 and TRBJ1-5, with D unclear. This CDR3 comprises 15 residues. The V and J ends lost 3 bases and 3 bases respectively, with 13 bases between them. In germline, CDR1 is SGHRS, CDR2 YFSETQ. CDR3 DNA sequence: TGCGCCAGCAGCTCCGGGGTCGGGGACAATCAGCCCCAGCATTTT. Residues: CASSSGVGDNQPQHF.

The V and J genes are TRBV14 and TRBJ2-3; D unclear. Germline V gene lookup returns CDR1 SGHDN and CDR2 FVKESK. V lost 0 bases to trimming and J lost 3 bases, with 10 bases between them. The CDR3 has 15 amino acids. The CDR3 protein is CASSQENSYTDTQYF. The CDR3 DNA reads TGTGCCAGCAGCCAAGAGAACAGCTATACAGATACGCAGTATTTT.

The chain uses TRBV30 and TRBJ2-7, with 9 bases lining up with TRBD1. The CDR3 consists of 14 residues. The V gene's germline CDR1 is GTSNPN and CDR2 SVGIG (reference sequence). Trimming cost V 1 base and J 2 bases; bases outside gene matches: 3. CDR3 sequence reads: CAWSAGTGTYEQYF. CDR3 nucleotide sequence: TGTGCCTGGAGTGCCGGGACAGGGACCTACGAGCAGTACTTC.

This chain links TRBV5-6 with TRBJ1-1; D is unclear. Germline-derived CDR1 and CDR2 are SGHDT and YYEEEE. The CDR3 has 13 amino acids. Trimming took 0 bases from V and 2 from J, leaving 5 bases between them. CDR3 sequence reads: CASSLVINTEAFF. The CDR3 nucleotides are TGTGCCAGCAGCTTGGTAATAAACACTGAAGCTTTCTTT.

The CDR3 loop reads CASSPGPGVRHEQYF. The DNA for the CDR3 is TGTGCCAGCAGCCCTGGCCCGGGGGTGAGGCACGAGCAGTACTTC. This sequence joins TRBV9 and TRBJ2-7; TRBD2 might be the D (6 bases). The CDR3 has 15 residues. Trimming pared 4 bases from V and 5 bases from J, leaving 19 bases between. The germline V gene encodes CDR1 SGDLS and CDR2 YYNGEE.

Only a few counts were recorded for this clone. This chain connects TRBV5-4 to TRBJ2-5, with 9 bases fitting TRBD2. Unmatched junction bases numbered 5, after V lost 3 bases and J lost 5 bases. The CDR3 spans 14 residues. Per the germline V gene, CDR1 is SGHNT and CDR2 is YYREEE (reference sequence). Written as DNA, the CDR3 is TGTGCCAGCAGCTCAGCGGGAGGCATGGAGACCCAGTACTTC. Translated: CASSSAGGMETQYF.

This clone was picked up many times. Other DNA sequences in this specimen translate into the identical CDR3. V gene TRBV5-1 combines with J gene TRBJ1-3; D unresolved. CDR1 is SGHRS, CDR2 YFSETQ, per germline. The CDR3 totals 15 residues. Trimming cost V 0 bases and J 4 bases, with 11 bases left between them. The CDR3, as DNA: TGCGCCAGCAGCTTGGGGAGCGCGGGAGGAAACACCATATATTTT. Residues: CASSLGSAGGNTIYF.

The rearrangement uses TRBV5-1 and TRBJ1-6; a weak D match, TRBD1 (6 bases). The CDR3 runs 15 residues. CDR1 is SGHRS and CDR2 is YFSETQ in the germline V gene. Trimming removed 2 bases at V and 6 bases at J, with 12 bases between. As DNA, the CDR3 is TGCGCCAGCAGCTTCTACGGACAGCTTAATTCACCCCTCCACTTT. This translates into CASSFYGQLNSPLHF.

The chain employs TRBV5-8 and TRBJ1-1, with a possible D match to TRBD1 (6 bases). This CDR3 has 14 residues. CDR1 and CDR2 (germline): SGHTS, YDEGEE. V was trimmed by 4 bases and J by 2 bases, leaving 12 bases between them. The CDR3 loop reads CASSLRTVNTEAFF. DNA for the CDR3: TGTGCCAGCAGCCTTAGGACAGTTAACACTGAAGCTTTCTTT.

Of note for this clone: This likely traces to a read error, being one base from a far larger clone. The CDR3 spells CSGGLTANTGELLF. As DNA, the CDR3 is TGCAGCGGGGGCCTCACTGCGAACACCGGGGAGCTGCTTTTT. The chain carries TRBV29-1 and TRBJ2-2; possibly TRBD1 or TRBD2 for D (5 bases each). Germline assignment: CDR1 SQVTM and CDR2 ANQGSEA. The CDR3 loop spans 14 amino acids.

The CDR3 protein is CAWGVISGNTIYF. CDR3 DNA sequence: TGTGCCTGGGGGGTAATCTCTGGAAACACCATATATTTT. V is TRBV30 and J is TRBJ1-3; no clear D gene. V was trimmed by 5 bases and J by 0 bases, leaving 8 bases between them. CDR3 length equals 13 residues. The germline V gene encodes CDR1 GTSNPN and CDR2 SVGIG (reference sequence).

This chain uses TRBV7-2 with TRBJ2-7; 10 bases agree with TRBD2. The CDR3 has 17 residues. The germline V gene has CDR1 SGHTA and CDR2 FQGNSA. Trimming cost V 2 bases and J 1 base; bases outside gene matches: 8. In DNA form, the CDR3 reads TGTGCCAGCAGCTTAATGTCTAGCGGGAGTATTTCCTACGAGCAGTACTTC. It is translated as CASSLMSSGSISYEQYF.

The J gene is TRBJ1-2, the V gene TRBV6-6, with a possible D match to TRBD1 (5 bases). CDR1 is MNHNY, CDR2 SVGAGI, per germline (reference sequence). The CDR3 runs to 15 residues. V gave up 3 bases and J gave up 4 bases, with 15 bases separating them. This CDR3 reads CASSYGKGQVYGYTF. The CDR3, as DNA: TGTGCCAGCAGTTATGGGAAGGGGCAGGTCTATGGCTACACCTTC.

Only a few counts were recorded for this clone. This sample also contains other DNA sequences that code for the same CDR3. This chain connects TRBV30 to TRBJ1-1; D not resolved. This CDR3 has 12 residues. Germline assignment: CDR1 GTSNPN and CDR2 SVGIG (reference sequence). Trimming removed 4 bases at V and 0 bases at J, with 6 bases between. The CDR3 loop reads CAWKLMNTEAFF. CDR3 DNA sequence: TGTGCCTGGAAACTGATGAACACTGAAGCTTTCTTT. Together with reference TRBV30 and TRBJ1-1, the CDR3 gives the full variable domain: SQTIHQWPATLVQPVGSPLSLECTVEGTSNPNLYWYRQAAGRGLQLLFYSVGIGQISSEVPQNLSASRPQDRQFILSSKKLLLSDSGFYLCAWKLMNTEAFFGQGTRLTVV.

As for this clone: This sample includes further DNA sequences coding for the same CDR3. The genes are TRBV7-9 and TRBJ1-2; 9 nucleotides align to TRBD1. Looked up from germline, CDR1 is SEHNR and CDR2 is FQNEAQ (reference sequence). This CDR3 contains 15 residues. V dropped 0 bases and J dropped 4; count of bases not matched to a gene: 3. CDR3 sequence: CASSLAGQGTYGYTF. Here the CDR3 DNA reads TGTGCCAGCAGCTTAGCTGGACAGGGGACCTATGGCTACACCTTC.

This chain connects TRBV4-1 to TRBJ2-4, with D perhaps matching TRBD2 (5 bases). The CDR3 covers 14 residues. CDR1 is MGHRA and CDR2 is YSYEKL in the germline V gene. V was clipped by 7 bases and J by 3 bases, with 13 bases between them. CDR3 bases: TGCGCCAGCACGGGCGGGCCCGGCAAAAACATTCAGTACTTC. This sequence encodes CASTGGPGKNIQYF.

The CDR3 loop is CASSLIAGALRTGELFF. The CDR3 DNA reads as TGTGCCAGCAGCTTGATAGCGGGAGCGCTTCGCACCGGGGAGCTGTTTTTT. The chain is built from TRBV7-2 and TRBJ2-2; TRBD2 matches at 9 bases. Germline V lookup: CDR1 SGHTA, CDR2 FQGNSA. V gave up 3 bases and J gave up 4 bases; unmatched junction bases: 9. The CDR3 spans 17 residues.

This clone was counted a single time. The V and J genes are TRBV11-1 and TRBJ1-6, with D maybe TRBD1 (5 bases). The CDR3 runs to 12 residues. Germline V CDR1 and CDR2: SGHAT, FQDESV (reference sequence). Between the trimmed V and J ends, which lost 5 bases and 6 bases, there was a span of 5 bases. CDR3 loop: CASSQGNSPLHF. DNA for the CDR3: TGTGCCAGCAGCCAGGGTAATTCACCCCTCCACTTT.

A remark on this clone: This sequence may be a read error, since a much larger clone differs from it by one base. Other DNA sequences in the sample encode the same CDR3. The V call is TRBV7-2, the J call TRBJ2-7; D is uncertain. There are 11 residues in the CDR3. V was cut by 2 bases and J by 3 bases, with 2 bases left in between. Germline lookup yields CDR1 SGHTA and CDR2 FQGNSA. DNA for the CDR3: TGTGCCAGCAGCTTAATCTACGAGCAGTACTTC. Amino acids: CASSLIYEQYF.